The present TCR beta chain was sequenced within a study of OX40 agonist ivuxolimab in advanced cancers. In the study overall: Patients took ivuxolimab, an agonistic anti-OX40 (CD134) antibody.

Per germline, CDR1 SEHNR and CDR2 FQNEAQ (reference sequence). This CDR3 spans 13 amino acids. The V and J ends lost 5 bases and 0 bases respectively, with 5 bases between them. Overall study results and limits: Low normalized T-cell clonal expansion also characterized some of the nonresponders.

Autoimmune disease history or systemic immunosuppression led to patients being barred. Blood sampling was done at baseline, cycle 4 day 1, and cycle 7 day 1. For this clone: Its antigen is undetermined.

Clones were read by immunoSEQ multiplex PCR, and TCRdb kept only the in-frame ones, dropping some. The sample gives around 95,000 clones, approximately 91% of which show up once; roughly 0.75% is in the top ten. The sequenced sample was CD4+ or CD8+ T cells sorted from blood, obtained in a trial of the OX40 agonist ivuxolimab. The clonotype comes from an adult with an advanced solid tumor such as melanoma, head and neck, liver or kidney cancer. The chain uses TRBV7-9 and TRBJ1-3; D not certain. The CDR3 bases are TGTGCCAGCAGCCCCGTCTCTGGAAACACCATATATTTT. Translation gives CASSPVSGNTIYF.